The 14 T cell receptor beta chains given below trace back to one sample, sequenced in a study of immune evolution from preneoplasia to lung adenocarcinoma. Sequencing used immunoSEQ multiplex PCR; TCRdb keeps in-frame clones, though not all of them. This sample has around 20,000 clones, with approximately 75% found just once. The sequenced material came from FFPE invasive lung adenocarcinoma tissue. The receptors come from a person aged 55 to 75 with lung adenocarcinoma.

This chain links TRBV12-5 with TRBJ1-5; D is possibly TRBD1 (6 bases). Per germline, CDR1 LGHNT and CDR2 FRNRAP. V lost 5 bases, J lost 7 bases, and 12 bases lay in between. This CDR3 is 13 amino acids long. The CDR3 is CASGDRTVQPQHF. The CDR3 nucleotides are TGTGCTAGTGGTGACCGGACAGTGCAGCCCCAGCATTTT.

This clone was seen only once. The V and J genes are TRBV19 and TRBJ2-2, with 11 nucleotides matching TRBD2. CDR1 LNHDA and CDR2 SQIVND come from the germline V gene (reference sequence). The CDR3 extends over 15 amino acids. The V segment lost 6 bases and the J segment 10 bases; nucleotides outside the gene matches: 10. The CDR3 protein is CASRQLAGEGEELFF. The CDR3 DNA sequence: TGTGCCAGTAGGCAACTAGCGGGAGAGGGTGAGGAGCTGTTTTTT.

The J gene is TRBJ2-1, the V gene TRBV12-5, with TRBD1 matching over 8 bases. The CDR3 spans 20 residues. With V trimmed by 1 base and J by 3 bases, 17 bases remained unmatched. The germline V gene has CDR1 LGHNT and CDR2 FRNRAP. For the CDR3, the DNA is TGTGCTAGTGGTTTGGGAGGGCAGGGGGCGCAGGTAGCGGTCTACAATGAGCAGTTCTTC. This codes for CASGLGGQGAQVAVYNEQFF.

The chain joins TRBV11-2 to TRBJ2-4; 8 nucleotides agree with TRBD2. CDR1 and CDR2 (germline): SGHAT, FQNNGV. The CDR3 has 15 amino acids. V shed 4 bases, J shed 1 base, and the junction held 3 bases outside the gene matches. For the CDR3, the DNA is TGTGCCAGCAGCTCGGCGGGAGGCGCCAAAAACATTCAGTACTTC. Translated: CASSSAGGAKNIQYF.

This clone was counted a few times. This chain joins TRBV4-3 and TRBJ2-7; 10 nucleotides agree with TRBD2. The junction had 15 bases not matched to a gene; V was cut back by 2 bases and J by 5 bases. The CDR3 sequence is 18 residues long. The V gene's germline CDR1 is LGHNA and CDR2 YSLEER. The CDR3 region is CASSQPPGGLAGAHEQYF. The CDR3 coding sequence is TGCGCCAGCAGCCAACCCCCCGGAGGGCTAGCGGGAGCCCACGAGCAGTACTTC.

The chain uses TRBV6-5 and TRBJ2-1, with 8 positions matching TRBD2. V was clipped by 8 bases and J by 6 bases; unmatched bases: 12. The germline gives CDR1 MNHEY, CDR2 SVGAGI. The CDR3 contains 15 residues. The CDR3 loop reads CASGIQAGAVNEQFF. CDR3 nucleotide sequence: TGTGCCAGCGGGATTCAAGCGGGAGCTGTCAATGAGCAGTTCTTC.

The gene calls are TRBV2 and TRBJ2-7; TRBD1 agrees at 10 bases. This CDR3 is built from 13 residues. Trimming at V came to 7 bases and at J to 4 bases, leaving 4 bases not matched to a gene. Germline CDR1 SNHLY, CDR2 FYNNEI. The CDR3 DNA is TGTGCCAGCAAGGACAGGGGGTTTTACGAGCAGTACTTC. Encoded protein: CASKDRGFYEQYF.

The table lists this clone with a few counts. V usage is TRBV18 and J usage is TRBJ2-1, with 10 nucleotides matching TRBD2. The V segment lost 2 bases and the J segment 9 bases; nucleotides outside the gene matches: 10. The V gene's germline CDR1 is KGHSH and CDR2 LQKENI. The CDR3 sequence is 16 residues long. In DNA form, the CDR3 reads TGTGCCAGCTCACCAACCCCGGGACTAGCGACATTTGAGCAGTTCTTC. Translated: CASSPTPGLATFEQFF.

The chain recombines TRBV7-9 with TRBJ1-5, with TRBD1 as a possible D gene (5 bases). Germline V gene data show CDR1 as SEHNR and CDR2 as FQNEAQ (reference sequence). The V and J ends lost 4 bases and 7 bases respectively, with 11 bases between them. The CDR3 consists of 13 residues. The CDR3 loop reads CASSSGFGQPQHF. CDR3 bases: TGTGCCAGCAGCTCAGGGTTCGGGCAGCCCCAGCATTTT.

This sequence joins TRBV27 and TRBJ1-4; D might be TRBD1 (5 bases). V lost 5 bases, J lost 6 bases, and 10 bases lay in between. Germline values: CDR1 MNHEY, CDR2 SMNVEV (reference sequence). The CDR3 is 13 residues long. In DNA form, the CDR3 reads TGTGCCAGCAGTCGAGGGGCCCATGAAAAACTGTTTTTT. It yields the protein CASSRGAHEKLFF.

This clone is medium-sized by share. In DNA form, the CDR3 reads TGTGCCAGTAGTATGATCCGGGGTGAGACCCAGTACTTC. Translated: CASSMIRGETQYF. The V and J genes are TRBV19 and TRBJ2-5; D perhaps matches TRBD2 (5 bases). CDR1 and CDR2 from the germline V gene are LNHDA and SQIVND (reference sequence). The CDR3 loop spans 13 amino acids. Trimming cost V 3 bases and J 5 bases, with 10 bases left between them.

The J gene is TRBJ2-1, the V gene TRBV11-3; TRBD2 aligns across 15 bases. Trimming at V came to 5 bases and at J to 7 bases, leaving 9 bases not matched to a gene. CDR3 length: 17 amino acids. Germline V gives CDR1 SGHNT, CDR2 YENEEA. In DNA, the CDR3 is TGTGCCAGCAGCCCCGGGACTAGCGGGAGGAAAAGGAATGAGCAGTTCTTC. It yields the protein CASSPGTSGRKRNEQFF.

The chain uses TRBV29-1 and TRBJ1-2; D may be TRBD1 (5 bases). Trimming removed 0 bases from V and 5 bases from J, with 16 bases in between. Germline CDR1 SQVTM, CDR2 ANQGSEA. The CDR3 consists of 15 residues. CDR3 nucleotide sequence: TGCAGCGTTGAAGATCAGGGTCTGGGGATTTATGGCTACACCTTC. This translates into CSVEDQGLGIYGYTF.

This clone was observed a single time. J is TRBJ1-2 and V is TRBV5-1, with 8 bases lining up with TRBD1. Per germline, CDR1 SGHRS and CDR2 YFSETQ. This CDR3 spans 15 amino acids. The J segment lost 8 bases and the V segment lost 3 bases, leaving 12 bases of the junction unmatched. CDR3 protein: CASSSGPQGAGGYTF. The CDR3 region has the DNA TGCGCCAGCAGCTCCGGGCCTCAGGGGGCAGGCGGCTACACCTTC.